This passage covers 6 T cell receptor beta chains from one sample sequenced in a study of low-dose radiotherapy and immunotherapy resistance in tumors. Primers used for first-strand cDNA, a TRAV- and TRBV-specific set, covered both alpha and beta chains. The PCR that amplified TCRs ran for about 20 cycles, relying on a constant-region primer and a V-primer adapter. Each CDR3 protein gets one entry after TCRdb re-called the reads with MiXCR. This sample has approximately 11,000 distinct CDR3 sequences, with around three fifths found just once. Every receptor here comes from a human donor with advanced metastatic prostate, ovarian, gallbladder or colorectal cancer (not recorded which). This table probably holds off-target reads from a library built for another chain.

This clonotype was found a few times. The genes are TRBV14 and TRBJ2-7, with D perhaps TRBD1 (5 bases). V was trimmed by 2 bases and J by 4 bases, leaving 12 bases between them. The CDR3 extends over 14 amino acids. Germline V lookup: CDR1 SGHDN, CDR2 FVKESK. The CDR3 reads CASSQFIGVYEQYF. The CDR3 coding sequence is TGTGCCAGCAGCCAATTCATAGGGGTTTACGAGCAGTACTTC.

The chain is built from TRBV12-3 or TRBV12-4 and TRBJ2-1, with D tentatively TRBD1 (5 bases). The length of the CDR3 is 13 residues. V lost 2 bases, J lost 7 bases, and 9 bases lay in between. The CDR3 nucleotides are TGTGCCAGCAGTTTAATAGCAGGGAATGAGCAGTTCTTC. Translated: CASSLIAGNEQFF.

The chain links TRBV5-1 to TRBJ1-4; D gene unclear. With 1 base removed from V and 7 bases from J, the gap between germline ends came to 8 bases. CDR1 and CDR2 (germline): SGHRS, YFSETQ. CDR3 size: 13 residues. The CDR3 sequence: CASSLSSREKLFF. The CDR3 DNA follows: TGCGCCAGCAGCTTGTCTTCCCGTGAAAAACTGTTTTTT.

J is TRBJ2-2 and V is TRBV6-4, with D tentatively TRBD1 (5 bases). This CDR3 spans 18 amino acids. Germline CDR1 and CDR2: MRHNA and SNTAGT. Trimming pared 3 bases from V and 0 bases from J, leaving 17 bases between. CDR3 sequence reads: CASSESPPVGANTGELFF. The CDR3 DNA sequence: TGTGCCAGCAGTGAATCCCCTCCGGTAGGGGCGAACACCGGGGAGCTGTTTTTT.

The chain couples TRBV10-3 to TRBJ1-2; D not certain. Looked up from germline, CDR1 is ENHRY and CDR2 is SYGVKD. V lost 4 bases to trimming and J lost 9 bases, with 18 bases between them. CDR3 length equals 14 residues. CDR3 in DNA: TGTGCCATCAGTGCCCCAAGAGGACCTATGAGCTACACCTTC. It yields the protein CAISAPRGPMSYTF.

The genes are TRBV28 and TRBJ1-5; D is undetermined. V gave up 2 bases and J gave up 4 bases, with 15 bases separating them. This CDR3 spans 16 amino acids. Germline V gene lookup returns CDR1 MDHEN and CDR2 SYDVKM. The CDR3 DNA sequence: TGTGCCAGCAGTTTAAGGCCCTGGTCGGGGAATCAGCCCCAGCATTTT. It specifies CASSLRPWSGNQPQHF. Filled out from reference TRBV28 and TRBJ1-5, the complete variable domain reads DVKVTQSSRYLVKRTGEKVFLECVQDMDHENMFWYRQDPGLGLRLIYFSYDVKMKEKGDIPEGYSVSREKKERFSLILESASTNQTSMYLCASSLRPWSGNQPQHFGDGTRLSIL.